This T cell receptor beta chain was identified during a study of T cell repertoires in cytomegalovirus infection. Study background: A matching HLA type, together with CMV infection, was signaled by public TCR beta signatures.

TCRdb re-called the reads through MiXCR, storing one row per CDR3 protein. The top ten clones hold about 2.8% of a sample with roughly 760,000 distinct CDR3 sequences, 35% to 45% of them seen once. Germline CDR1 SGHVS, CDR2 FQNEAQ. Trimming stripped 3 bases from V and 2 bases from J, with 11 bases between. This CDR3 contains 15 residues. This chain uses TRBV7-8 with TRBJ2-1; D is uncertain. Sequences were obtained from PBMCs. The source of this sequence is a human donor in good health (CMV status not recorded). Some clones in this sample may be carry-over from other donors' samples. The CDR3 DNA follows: TGTGCCAGCAGCTTTGAACGGCGTACCTACAATGAGCAGTTCTTC. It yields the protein CASSFERRTYNEQFF.